This T cell receptor (beta chain) was obtained from a study of blood T cell repertoires in COVID-19. Study information: Samples taken during acute and convalescent COVID-19 were collected in the United States, Italy and Spain.

From germline, CDR1 is MNHNY and CDR2 SVGAGI (reference sequence). Trimming removed 7 bases from V and 8 bases from J; junction bases left unmatched: 11. The CDR3 is 15 amino acids. Repertoires were generated with immunoSEQ multiplex PCR, while TCRdb's copy carries only in-frame clones and drops some. The sample has around 250,000 clones; approximately 82% are singletons. The source of this sequence is a man between 35 and 55 years old with active or convalescent COVID-19. The sample taken for sequencing was peripheral blood. V gene TRBV6-6 combines with J gene TRBJ1-6; 7 nucleotides align to TRBD1. This CDR3 is CASNKGQMFDSPLHF. CDR3 nucleotides: TGTGCCAGCAATAAGGGACAGATGTTTGATTCACCCCTCCACTTT.